These 21 T cell receptor beta chains were all obtained from the same sample, sequenced in a study of blood T cell repertoires in COVID-19. Repertoires were generated with immunoSEQ multiplex PCR, while TCRdb's copy carries only in-frame clones and drops some. Among about 210,000 clones listed, approximately 75% were seen once. Sequencing was carried out using PBMCs or T cells enriched from blood (not recorded which). The origin of the receptors is a man aged 35 to 55 who had recovered from COVID-19.

This chain links TRBV6-1 with TRBJ2-7; the D gene is possibly TRBD1 (6 bases). Germline V gene data show CDR1 as MNHNS and CDR2 as SASEGT. V lost 3 bases, J lost 2 bases, and 14 bases lay in between. The CDR3 covers 15 residues. The CDR3 reads CASSESGATAYEQYF. The CDR3 region has the DNA TGTGCCAGCAGTGAGTCAGGGGCAACGGCCTACGAGCAGTACTTC.

This clone appeared a few times. The V gene is TRBV21-1, the J gene TRBJ1-1; TRBD1 is the table's D call and was not checked against the DNA. TRBV21-1 is given as a pseudogene. The CDR3 is 14 amino acids. This CDR3 reads CASSIPLQTHEAFF. The CDR3 DNA reads as TGTGCCAGCAGCATACCTCTCCAGACACATGAAGCTTTCTTT.

This clone was recorded only once. The same CDR3 can be traced to other DNA sequences in this sample. The J gene is TRBJ1-2, the V gene TRBV9; D is perhaps TRBD1 (5 bases). With 2 bases removed from V and 4 bases from J, the gap between germline ends came to 6 bases. This CDR3 has 12 residues. CDR1 is SGDLS, CDR2 YYNGEE, per germline. Here the CDR3 reads CASSVDSYGYTF. CDR3 in DNA: TGTGCCAGCAGCGTCGACAGCTATGGCTACACCTTC.

DNA of the CDR3: TGTGCCAGCAGCTTAGCCGGGACAGGGGTGCACGAGCAGTACTTC. It is translated as CASSLAGTGVHEQYF. The chain couples TRBV7-9 to TRBJ2-7, with 10 nucleotides matching TRBD1. This CDR3 region has 15 residues. Unmatched junction bases numbered 4, after V lost 0 bases and J lost 5 bases. Germline V gene lookup returns CDR1 SEHNR and CDR2 FQNEAQ (reference sequence).

V usage is TRBV6-2 or TRBV6-3 and J usage is TRBJ2-1, with TRBD2 identical over 16 bases. V gave up 6 bases and J gave up 8 bases; unmatched junction bases: 16. Germline V gene lookup returns CDR1 MNHEY and CDR2 SVGEGT. The CDR3 totals 19 residues. CDR3 sequence reads: CASSFAGLAGGRGFDEQFF. CDR3 DNA sequence: TGTGCCAGCAGCTTCGCGGGACTAGCGGGAGGGCGAGGGTTCGATGAGCAGTTCTTC.

The V call is TRBV2, the J call TRBJ2-4; 7 positions match TRBD2. The germline CDR1 and CDR2 sequences are SNHLY and FYNNEI. This CDR3 has 16 amino acids. Trimming took 1 base from V and 0 from J; bases not matched to a gene: 3. CDR3 nucleotide sequence: TGTGCCAGCAGTGAAGATGTAGCGGGAGCCAAAAACATTCAGTACTTC. This translates into CASSEDVAGAKNIQYF.

CDR3 in amino acids: CASELTGSYGYTF. DNA of the CDR3: TGTGCCTCCGAGCTTACAGGGAGCTATGGCTACACCTTC. V is TRBV30 and J is TRBJ1-2; D may be TRBD1 (6 bases). Looked up from germline, CDR1 is GTSNPN and CDR2 is SVGIG (reference sequence). The CDR3 totals 13 residues. V dropped 7 bases and J dropped 4 bases, with 16 bases sitting between them.

The chain uses TRBV21-1 and TRBJ2-1; the table's D call, TRBD2, has no DNA check behind it. TRBV21-1 is labeled a pseudogene. The CDR3 spans 20 residues. Here the CDR3 DNA reads TGTGCCAGCAGCAAATTTGAGTCATCCGCCGTTATTCGGGACTACAATGAGCAGTTCTTC. Its translation: CASSKFESSAVIRDYNEQFF.

The chain combines TRBV18 with TRBJ1-6; 7 nucleotides align to TRBD1. The CDR3 is made up of 17 amino acids. Per the germline V gene, CDR1 is KGHSH and CDR2 is LQKENI. Unmatched junction bases numbered 13, after V lost 5 bases and J lost 6 bases. CDR3 sequence: CASSSSRDSAFNSPLHF. CDR3 DNA: TGTGCCAGCTCATCAAGCCGGGACAGTGCCTTTAATTCACCCCTCCACTTT.

This rearrangement joins TRBV5-8 to TRBJ2-3; D is undetermined. Germline CDR1 SGHTS, CDR2 YDEGEE. Between the trimmed V and J ends, which lost 0 bases and 2 bases, there was a span of 10 bases. The CDR3 sequence is 15 residues long. CDR3 coding DNA: TGTGCCAGCAGCTTGGCGGAGTCCCTCACAGATACGCAGTATTTT. Translating it yields CASSLAESLTDTQYF. The whole variable domain, filled in from reference TRBV5-8 and TRBJ2-3, reads EAGVTQSPTHLIKTRGQQATLRCSPISGHTSVYWYQQALGLGLQFLLWYDEGEERNRGNFPPRFSGRQFPNYSSELNVNALELEDSALYLCASSLAESLTDTQYFGPGTRLTVL.

This sequence joins TRBV21-1 and TRBJ2-6; TRBD2 is the table's D call, not checked against the DNA. TRBV21-1 is reported as a pseudogene. This CDR3 region has 20 residues. CDR3 nucleotide sequence: TGTGCCAGCAGCACTTTAGCACGGGGGGATCGTTGGGTTGGGGCCAACGTCCTGACTTTC. Translation gives CASSTLARGDRWVGANVLTF.

The chain uses TRBV7-3 and TRBJ2-3; D unresolved. Trimming pared 2 bases from V and 0 bases from J, leaving 9 bases between. The germline CDR1 and CDR2 sequences are SGHTA and FQGTGA. This CDR3 contains 15 residues. CDR3 in DNA: TGTGCCAGCAGCTTACAGGCCCGGAGCACAGATACGCAGTATTTT. Protein product: CASSLQARSTDTQYF.

The J gene is TRBJ1-2, the V gene TRBV9, with 7 bases matching TRBD1. The CDR3 has 15 amino acids. V shed 0 bases and J 2 bases; nucleotides not matched to a gene: 4. Germline V lookup: CDR1 SGDLS, CDR2 YYNGEE. Here the CDR3 DNA reads TGTGCCAGCAGCGTAGTCAGGGGGACGAACTATGGCTACACCTTC. As protein: CASSVVRGTNYGYTF.

V is TRBV15 and J is TRBJ1-3; D not resolved. In germline, CDR1 is LNHNV, CDR2 YYDKDF (reference sequence). Trimming took off 1 base at V and 2 bases at J, with 6 bases between the two ends. The CDR3 is 14 residues long. CDR3 region: CATSRGGTGNTIYF. The CDR3, as DNA: TGTGCCACCAGCAGAGGAGGGACTGGAAACACCATATATTTT.

This chain uses TRBV3-1 (or the pseudogene TRBV3-2) with TRBJ1-1; the D gene is possibly TRBD1 (5 bases). Germline CDR1 is LGHDT and CDR2 is YNNKEL (reference sequence). CDR3 size: 14 residues. With 3 bases removed from V and 3 bases from J, the gap between germline ends came to 11 bases. The CDR3 nucleotides read TGTGCCAGCAGCCAGGGGGGAGCCCACACTGAAGCTTTCTTT. Its translation is CASSQGGAHTEAFF.

In this sample, this clone turned up a few times. This chain uses TRBV12-3 or TRBV12-4 with TRBJ1-2; TRBD1 matches 7 bases. V lost 6 bases and J lost 7; bases outside the gene matches: 8. This CDR3 has 13 residues. The CDR3 DNA follows: TGTGCCAGCAGCTTGACAGGGACGGGTGGCTACACCTTC. Protein: CASSLTGTGGYTF.

V is TRBV5-1 and J is TRBJ2-7, with no clear D. CDR1 SGHRS and CDR2 YFSETQ come from the germline V gene. The ends were cut back, 2 bases at V and 0 bases at J, with 6 bases in the middle. The CDR3 sequence is 13 residues long. The DNA for the CDR3 is TGCGCCAGCAGCTTAGAGGTCTCCTACGAGCAGTACTTC. This sequence encodes CASSLEVSYEQYF.

The chain combines TRBV19 with TRBJ1-5; possible D gene TRBD1, 6 bases. This CDR3 contains 17 residues. Between the trimmed V and J ends, which lost 7 bases and 1 base, there was a span of 20 bases. Germline CDR1 and CDR2: LNHDA and SQIVND (reference sequence). The CDR3: CASTMDSLAISNQPQHF. The DNA of the CDR3 is TGTGCCAGTACCATGGACAGTTTAGCAATAAGCAATCAGCCCCAGCATTTT.

The V gene is TRBV19, the J gene TRBJ2-2; D uncertain. The CDR3 has 15 amino acids. Trimming stripped 3 bases from V and 9 bases from J, with 17 bases between. Germline V lookup: CDR1 LNHDA, CDR2 SQIVND (reference sequence). The CDR3 reads CASSISMSPNRELFF. DNA of the CDR3: TGTGCCAGTAGTATCTCCATGTCACCCAACAGGGAGCTGTTTTTT. Using reference TRBV19 and TRBJ2-2 for the parts outside the CDR3, the full variable domain is DGGITQSPKYLFRKEGQNVTLSCEQNLNHDAMYWYRQDPGQGLRLIYYSQIVNDFQKGDIAEGYSVSREKKESFPLTVTSAQKNPTAFYLCASSISMSPNRELFFGEGSRLTVL.

V usage is TRBV7-9 and J usage is TRBJ2-7, with 11 bases that match TRBD1. From germline, CDR1 is SEHNR and CDR2 FQNEAQ (reference sequence). The CDR3 runs 18 residues. V trimming: 5 bases; J trimming: 1 base; junction bases outside the gene matches: 13. This CDR3 reads CASSLRTGGGRGSYEQYF. The CDR3 nucleotides are TGTGCCAGCAGCCTCCGGACAGGGGGCGGTCGAGGGTCCTACGAGCAGTACTTC.

This clone was seen a handful of times. This chain links TRBV5-4 with TRBJ2-3; possibly TRBD1 for D (7 bases). CDR3 length: 14 residues. Germline V gene lookup returns CDR1 SGHNT and CDR2 YYREEE (reference sequence). V was pared by 2 bases and J by 6 bases, with 13 bases between. The CDR3 here is CASSFGGGADTQYF. Here the CDR3 DNA reads TGTGCCAGCAGCTTTGGAGGGGGCGCGGATACGCAGTATTTT.